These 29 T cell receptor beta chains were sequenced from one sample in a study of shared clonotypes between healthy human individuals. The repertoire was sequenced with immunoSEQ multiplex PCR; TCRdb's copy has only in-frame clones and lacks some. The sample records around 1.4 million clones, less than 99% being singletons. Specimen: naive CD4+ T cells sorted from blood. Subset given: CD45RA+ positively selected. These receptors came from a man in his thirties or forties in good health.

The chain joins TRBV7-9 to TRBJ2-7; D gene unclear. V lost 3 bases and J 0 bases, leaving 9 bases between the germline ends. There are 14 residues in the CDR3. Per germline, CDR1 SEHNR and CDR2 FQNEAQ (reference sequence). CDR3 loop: CASSFLGSSYEQYF. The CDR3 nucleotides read TGTGCCAGCAGCTTCTTGGGCTCCTCCTACGAGCAGTACTTC.

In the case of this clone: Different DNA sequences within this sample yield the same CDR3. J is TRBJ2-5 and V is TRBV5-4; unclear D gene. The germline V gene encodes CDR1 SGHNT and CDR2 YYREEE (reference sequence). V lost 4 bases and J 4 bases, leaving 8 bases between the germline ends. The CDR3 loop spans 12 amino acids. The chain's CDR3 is CASSLPTETQYF. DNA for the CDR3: TGTGCCAGCAGCCTCCCTACAGAGACCCAGTACTTC.

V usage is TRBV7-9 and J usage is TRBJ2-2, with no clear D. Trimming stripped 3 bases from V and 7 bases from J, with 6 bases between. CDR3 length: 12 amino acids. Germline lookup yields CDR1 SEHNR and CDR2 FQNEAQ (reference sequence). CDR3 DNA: TGTGCCAGCAGCTTTGACATCGGGGAGCTGTTTTTT. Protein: CASSFDIGELFF.

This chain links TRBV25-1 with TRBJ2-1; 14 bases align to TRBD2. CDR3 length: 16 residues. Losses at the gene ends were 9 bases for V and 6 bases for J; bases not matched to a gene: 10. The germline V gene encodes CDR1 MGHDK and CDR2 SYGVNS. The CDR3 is CARLPGLAGVANEQFF. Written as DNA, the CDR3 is TGTGCCAGGCTCCCGGGACTAGCGGGAGTAGCCAATGAGCAGTTCTTC.

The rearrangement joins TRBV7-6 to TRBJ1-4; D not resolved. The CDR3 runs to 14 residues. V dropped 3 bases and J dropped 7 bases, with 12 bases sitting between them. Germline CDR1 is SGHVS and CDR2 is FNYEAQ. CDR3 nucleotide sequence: TGTGCCAGCAGCTTCGGGAATTTCCCTGAAAAACTGTTTTTT. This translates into CASSFGNFPEKLFF.

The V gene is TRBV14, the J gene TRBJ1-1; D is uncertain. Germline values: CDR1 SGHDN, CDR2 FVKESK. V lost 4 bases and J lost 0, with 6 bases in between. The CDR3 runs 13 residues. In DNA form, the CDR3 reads TGTGCCAGCAGCCCGGGCCTGAACACTGAAGCTTTCTTT. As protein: CASSPGLNTEAFF.

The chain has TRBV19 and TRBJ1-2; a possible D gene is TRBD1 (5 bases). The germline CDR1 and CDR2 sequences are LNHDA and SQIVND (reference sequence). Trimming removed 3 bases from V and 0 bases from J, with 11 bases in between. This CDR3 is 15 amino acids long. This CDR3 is CASSMIQAANYGYTF. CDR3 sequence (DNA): TGTGCCAGTAGTATGATACAGGCGGCTAACTATGGCTACACCTTC.

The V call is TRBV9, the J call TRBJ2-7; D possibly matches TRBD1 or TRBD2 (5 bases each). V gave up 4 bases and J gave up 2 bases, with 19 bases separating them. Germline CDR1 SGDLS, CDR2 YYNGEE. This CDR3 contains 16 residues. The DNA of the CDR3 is TGTGCCAGCAGCAAGACCGGGACGCCGTCGCCCTACGAGCAGTACTTC. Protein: CASSKTGTPSPYEQYF.

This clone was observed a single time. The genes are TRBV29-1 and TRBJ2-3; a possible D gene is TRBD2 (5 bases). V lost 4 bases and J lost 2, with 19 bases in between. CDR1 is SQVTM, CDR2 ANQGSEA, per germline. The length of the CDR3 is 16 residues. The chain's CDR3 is CSVVSLATAVTDTQYF. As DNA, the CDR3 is TGCAGCGTTGTATCCCTAGCAACGGCGGTCACAGATACGCAGTATTTT.

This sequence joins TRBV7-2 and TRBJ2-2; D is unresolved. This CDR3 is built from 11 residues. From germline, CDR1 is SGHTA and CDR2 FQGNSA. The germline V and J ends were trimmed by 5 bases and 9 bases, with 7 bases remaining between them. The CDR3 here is CASSITRELFF. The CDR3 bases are TGTGCCAGCAGCATCACACGGGAGCTGTTTTTT.

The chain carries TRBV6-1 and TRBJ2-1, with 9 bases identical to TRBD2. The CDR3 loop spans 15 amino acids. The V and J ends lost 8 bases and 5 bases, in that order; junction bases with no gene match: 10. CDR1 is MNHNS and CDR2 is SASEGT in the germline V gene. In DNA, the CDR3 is TGTGCCAGCTTCGGCGGGAGGGCAGAAAACAATGAGCAGTTCTTC. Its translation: CASFGGRAENNEQFF.

The CDR3 protein is CASSSLAGVLGEQYF. For the CDR3, the DNA is TGTGCCAGCAGTTCACTAGCGGGAGTCTTGGGTGAGCAGTACTTC. This chain connects TRBV6-5 to TRBJ2-7; 11 bases align to TRBD2. From germline, CDR1 is MNHEY and CDR2 SVGAGI. The CDR3 extends over 15 amino acids. After removal of 4 bases from V and 7 bases from J, the junction contained 9 bases not matched to a gene.

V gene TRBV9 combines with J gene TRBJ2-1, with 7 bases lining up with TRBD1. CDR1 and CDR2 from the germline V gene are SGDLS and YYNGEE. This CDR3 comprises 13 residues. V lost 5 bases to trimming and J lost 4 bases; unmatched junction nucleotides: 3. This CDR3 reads CASSTGAYNEQFF. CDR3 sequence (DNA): TGTGCCAGCAGTACAGGGGCGTACAATGAGCAGTTCTTC.

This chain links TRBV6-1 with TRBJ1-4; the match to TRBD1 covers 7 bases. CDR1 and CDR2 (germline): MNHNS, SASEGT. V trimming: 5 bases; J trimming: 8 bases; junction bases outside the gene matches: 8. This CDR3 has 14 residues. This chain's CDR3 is CASSREGAEEKLFF. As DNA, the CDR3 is TGTGCCAGCAGTCGCGAGGGGGCGGAGGAAAAACTGTTTTTT.

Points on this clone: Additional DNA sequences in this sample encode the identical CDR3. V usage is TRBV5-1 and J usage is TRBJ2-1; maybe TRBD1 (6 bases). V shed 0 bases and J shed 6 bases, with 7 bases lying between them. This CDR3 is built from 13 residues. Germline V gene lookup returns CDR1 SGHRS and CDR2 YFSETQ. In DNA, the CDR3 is TGCGCCAGCAGCTTGGGGGGGCCCAATGAGCAGTTCTTC. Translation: CASSLGGPNEQFF.

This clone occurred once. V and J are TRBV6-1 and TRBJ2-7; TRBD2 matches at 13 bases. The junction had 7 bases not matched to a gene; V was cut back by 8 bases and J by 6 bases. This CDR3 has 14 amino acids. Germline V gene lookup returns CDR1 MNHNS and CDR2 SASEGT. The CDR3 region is CASLRLAGGGEQYF. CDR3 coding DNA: TGTGCCAGCCTTAGACTAGCGGGAGGAGGCGAGCAGTACTTC.

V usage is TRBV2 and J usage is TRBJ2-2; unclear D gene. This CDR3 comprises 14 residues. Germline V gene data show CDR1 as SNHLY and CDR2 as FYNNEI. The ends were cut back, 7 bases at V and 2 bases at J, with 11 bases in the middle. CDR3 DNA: TGTGCCAGCAATCCTAGAGGAAACACCGGGGAGCTGTTTTTT. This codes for CASNPRGNTGELFF.

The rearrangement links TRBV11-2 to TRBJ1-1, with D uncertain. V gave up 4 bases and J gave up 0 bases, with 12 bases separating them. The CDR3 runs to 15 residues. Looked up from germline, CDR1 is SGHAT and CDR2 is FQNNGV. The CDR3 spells CASSWSARMNTEAFF. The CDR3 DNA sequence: TGTGCCAGCAGCTGGTCGGCAAGAATGAACACTGAAGCTTTCTTT.

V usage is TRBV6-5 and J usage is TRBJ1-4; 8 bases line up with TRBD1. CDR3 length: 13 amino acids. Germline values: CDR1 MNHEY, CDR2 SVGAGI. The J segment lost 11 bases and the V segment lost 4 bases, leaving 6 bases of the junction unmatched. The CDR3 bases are TGTGCCAGCAGTTTCGGCAGGGGGCATAAACTGTTTTTT. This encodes CASSFGRGHKLFF.

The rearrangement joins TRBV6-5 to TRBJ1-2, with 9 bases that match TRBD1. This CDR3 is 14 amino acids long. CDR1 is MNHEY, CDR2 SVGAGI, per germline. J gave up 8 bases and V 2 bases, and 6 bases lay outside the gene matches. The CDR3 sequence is CASSYGQGPDGYTF. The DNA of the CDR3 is TGTGCCAGCAGTTACGGACAGGGGCCGGACGGCTACACCTTC.

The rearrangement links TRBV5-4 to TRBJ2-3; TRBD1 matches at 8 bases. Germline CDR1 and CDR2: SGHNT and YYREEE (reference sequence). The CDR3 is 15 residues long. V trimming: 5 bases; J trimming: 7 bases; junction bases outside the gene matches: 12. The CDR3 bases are TGTGCCAGCAGACCTGACAGGGGATTTGCCTATACGCAGTATTTT. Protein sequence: CASRPDRGFAYTQYF.

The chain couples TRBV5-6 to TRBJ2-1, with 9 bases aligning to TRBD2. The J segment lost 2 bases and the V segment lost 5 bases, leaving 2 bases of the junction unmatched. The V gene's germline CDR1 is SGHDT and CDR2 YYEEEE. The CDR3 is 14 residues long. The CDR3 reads CASSSSGTYNEQFF. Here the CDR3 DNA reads TGTGCCAGCAGTTCTAGCGGGACCTACAATGAGCAGTTCTTC. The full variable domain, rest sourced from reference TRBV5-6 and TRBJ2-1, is DAGVTQSPTHLIKTRGQQVTLRCSPKSGHDTVSWYQQALGQGPQFIFQYYEEEERQRGNFPDRFSGHQFPNYSSELNVNALLLGDSALYLCASSSSGTYNEQFFGPGTRLTVL.

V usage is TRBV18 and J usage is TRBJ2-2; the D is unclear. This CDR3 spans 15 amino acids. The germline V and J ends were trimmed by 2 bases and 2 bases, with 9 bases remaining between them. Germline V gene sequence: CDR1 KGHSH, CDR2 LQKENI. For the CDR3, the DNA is TGTGCCAGCTCACCAAGGGCAGTAAACACCGGGGAGCTGTTTTTT. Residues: CASSPRAVNTGELFF.

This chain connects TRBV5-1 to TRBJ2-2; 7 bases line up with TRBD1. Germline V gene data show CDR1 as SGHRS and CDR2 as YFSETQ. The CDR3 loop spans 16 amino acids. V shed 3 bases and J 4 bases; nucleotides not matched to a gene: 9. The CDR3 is CASSWGNRGSTGELFF. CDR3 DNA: TGCGCCAGCAGCTGGGGAAACAGGGGATCCACCGGGGAGCTGTTTTTT.

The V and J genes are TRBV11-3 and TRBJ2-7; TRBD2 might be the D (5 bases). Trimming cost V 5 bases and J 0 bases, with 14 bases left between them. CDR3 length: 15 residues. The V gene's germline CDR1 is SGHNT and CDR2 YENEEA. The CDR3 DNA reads TGTGCCAGCAGCCCCGGAGGCCAGAGCTCCTACGAGCAGTACTTC. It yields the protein CASSPGGQSSYEQYF.

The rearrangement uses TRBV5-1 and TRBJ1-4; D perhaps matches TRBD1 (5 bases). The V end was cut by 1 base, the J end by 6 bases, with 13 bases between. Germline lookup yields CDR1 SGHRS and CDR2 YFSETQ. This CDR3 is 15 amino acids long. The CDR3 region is CASSLMRGRDEKLFF. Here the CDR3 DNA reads TGCGCCAGCAGCTTGATGAGGGGCCGGGATGAAAAACTGTTTTTT.

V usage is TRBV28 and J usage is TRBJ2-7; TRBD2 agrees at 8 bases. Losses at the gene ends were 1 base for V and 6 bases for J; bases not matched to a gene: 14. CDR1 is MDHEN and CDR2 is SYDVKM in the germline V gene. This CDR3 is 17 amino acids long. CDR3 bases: TGTGCCAGCAGTTTATATGGGTTGCGGACTAGCACTATCGAGCAGTACTTC. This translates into CASSLYGLRTSTIEQYF.

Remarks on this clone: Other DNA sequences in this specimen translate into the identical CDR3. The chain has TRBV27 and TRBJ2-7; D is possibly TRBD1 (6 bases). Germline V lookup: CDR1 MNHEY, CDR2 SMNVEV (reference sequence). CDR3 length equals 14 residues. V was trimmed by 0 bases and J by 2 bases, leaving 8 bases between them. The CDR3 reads CASSLSQGPYEQYF. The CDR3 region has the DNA TGTGCCAGCAGTTTATCGCAGGGGCCCTACGAGCAGTACTTC.

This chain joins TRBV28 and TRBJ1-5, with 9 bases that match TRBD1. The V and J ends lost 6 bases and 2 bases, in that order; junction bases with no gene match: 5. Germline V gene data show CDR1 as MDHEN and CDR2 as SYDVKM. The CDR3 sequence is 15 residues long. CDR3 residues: CASRKDRGRNQPQHF. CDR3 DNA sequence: TGTGCCAGCAGAAAGGACAGGGGTCGCAATCAGCCCCAGCATTTT.